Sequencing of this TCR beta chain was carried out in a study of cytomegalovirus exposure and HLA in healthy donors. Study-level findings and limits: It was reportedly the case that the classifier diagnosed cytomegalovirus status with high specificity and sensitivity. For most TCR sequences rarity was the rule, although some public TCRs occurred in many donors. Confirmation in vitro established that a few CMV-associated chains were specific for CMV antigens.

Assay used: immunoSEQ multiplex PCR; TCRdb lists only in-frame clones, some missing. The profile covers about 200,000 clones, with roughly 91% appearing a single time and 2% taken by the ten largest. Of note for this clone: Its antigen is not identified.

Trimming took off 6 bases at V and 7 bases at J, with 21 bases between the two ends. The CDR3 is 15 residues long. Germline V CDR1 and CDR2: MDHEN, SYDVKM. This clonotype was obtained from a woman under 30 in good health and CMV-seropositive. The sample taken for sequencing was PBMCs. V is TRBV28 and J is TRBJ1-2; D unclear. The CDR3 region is CASSPRQRPRGGYTF. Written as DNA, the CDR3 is TGTGCCAGCAGCCCTCGACAACGGCCGCGGGGTGGCTACACCTTC.